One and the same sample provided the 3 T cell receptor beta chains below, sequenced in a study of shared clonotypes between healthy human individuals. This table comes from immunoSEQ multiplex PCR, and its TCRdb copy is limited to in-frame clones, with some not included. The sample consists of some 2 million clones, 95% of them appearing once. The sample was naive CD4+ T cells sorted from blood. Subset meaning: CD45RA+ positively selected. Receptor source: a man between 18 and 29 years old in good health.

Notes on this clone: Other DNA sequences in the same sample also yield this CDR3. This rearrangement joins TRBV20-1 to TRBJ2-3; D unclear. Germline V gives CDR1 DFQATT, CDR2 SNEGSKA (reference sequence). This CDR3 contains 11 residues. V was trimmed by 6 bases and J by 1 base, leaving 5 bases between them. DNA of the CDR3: TGCAGTGCAGGACGCACAGATACGCAGTATTTT. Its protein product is CSAGRTDTQYF.

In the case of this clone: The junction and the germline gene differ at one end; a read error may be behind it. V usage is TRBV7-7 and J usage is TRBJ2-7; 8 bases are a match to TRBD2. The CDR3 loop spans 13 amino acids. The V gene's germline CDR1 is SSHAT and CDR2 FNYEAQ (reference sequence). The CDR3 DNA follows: TGTGCTAGCAGCTCCAGCGGGGGAGGCGAGCAGTACTTC. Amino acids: CASSSSGGGEQYF.

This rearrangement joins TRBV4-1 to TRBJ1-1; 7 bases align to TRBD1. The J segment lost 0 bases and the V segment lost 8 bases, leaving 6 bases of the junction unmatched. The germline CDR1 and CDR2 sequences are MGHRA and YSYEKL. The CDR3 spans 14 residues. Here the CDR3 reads CASGQTGMNTEAFF. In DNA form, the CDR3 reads TGCGCCAGCGGACAGACAGGGATGAACACTGAAGCTTTCTTT.